This paragraph covers one T cell receptor beta chain sequence. Its antigen is as yet unknown. This sequence may be a read error, since a much larger clone differs from it by one base. In TCRdb, the multiplex PCR reads were re-called with MiXCR into one record per CDR3 protein. The sample includes roughly 14,000 distinct CDR3 sequences, roughly 52% of them seen just once. Trimming removed 3 bases from V and 9 bases from J, with 18 bases in between. The CDR3 covers 15 residues. This entry comes from a study of breast tumors, draining lymph nodes, adjacent tissues. Study observations and caveats: That most tumor T cells come from lymph nodes remained unproven.

The clonotype originates from a female donor with breast cancer. Some clones in this sample may be carry-over from other donors' samples. The sample was tumor-adjacent breast tissue. The V gene is TRBV12-3 or TRBV12-4, the J gene TRBJ2-1; possibly TRBD2 for D (6 bases). The CDR3 DNA is TGTGCCAGCAGTTTCGGGACTCAGACCCCCAGTGAGCAGTTCTTC. It encodes CASSFGTQTPSEQFF.